What follows is one T cell receptor beta chain and its context. The germline V gene encodes CDR1 SQVTM and CDR2 ANQGSEA. The V gene lost 0 bases and the J gene lost 2 bases, with 10 bases spanning the gap. The length of the CDR3 is 14 residues. This record comes from a study of blood T cell repertoires in COVID-19. Here immunoSEQ multiplex PCR was the method, and the copy in TCRdb shows in-frame clones only, minus some. Found here are roughly 97,000 clones, roughly 84% of them singletons; the top ten hold more than 20%. The sequenced material came from peripheral blood. J is TRBJ2-5 and V is TRBV29-1; D is possibly TRBD2 (6 bases). This sequence originates from a man aged 55 to 70 with acute or convalescent COVID-19. The CDR3 sequence: CSVEDRGTQETQYF. The CDR3 bases are TGCAGCGTTGAAGATCGGGGGACTCAAGAGACCCAGTACTTC.